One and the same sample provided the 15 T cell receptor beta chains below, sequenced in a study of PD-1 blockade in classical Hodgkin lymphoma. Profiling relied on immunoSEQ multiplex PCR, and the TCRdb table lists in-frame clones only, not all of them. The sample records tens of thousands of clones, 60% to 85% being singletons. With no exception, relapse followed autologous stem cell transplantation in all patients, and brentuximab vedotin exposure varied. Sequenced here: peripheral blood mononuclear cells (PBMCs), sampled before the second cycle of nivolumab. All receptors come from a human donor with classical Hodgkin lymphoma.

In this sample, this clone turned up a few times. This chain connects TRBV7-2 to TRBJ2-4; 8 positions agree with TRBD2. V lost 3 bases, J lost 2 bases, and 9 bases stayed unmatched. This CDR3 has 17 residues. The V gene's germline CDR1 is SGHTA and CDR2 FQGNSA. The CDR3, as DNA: TGTGCCAGCAGCTTTATAGCGGGGACGACGACCAAAAACATTCAGTACTTC. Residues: CASSFIAGTTTKNIQYF.

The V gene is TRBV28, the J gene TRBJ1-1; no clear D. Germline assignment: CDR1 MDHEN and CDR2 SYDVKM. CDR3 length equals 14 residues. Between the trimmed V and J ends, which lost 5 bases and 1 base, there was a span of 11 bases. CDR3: CASSPAPGNTEAFF. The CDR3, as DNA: TGTGCCAGCAGTCCCGCCCCAGGGAACACTGAAGCTTTCTTT.

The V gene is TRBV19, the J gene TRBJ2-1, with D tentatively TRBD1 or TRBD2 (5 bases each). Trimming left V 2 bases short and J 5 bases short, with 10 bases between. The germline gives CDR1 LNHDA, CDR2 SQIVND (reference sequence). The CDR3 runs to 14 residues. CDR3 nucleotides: TGTGCCAGTAGTATAATGCTGGGGGACAATGAGCAGTTCTTC. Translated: CASSIMLGDNEQFF.

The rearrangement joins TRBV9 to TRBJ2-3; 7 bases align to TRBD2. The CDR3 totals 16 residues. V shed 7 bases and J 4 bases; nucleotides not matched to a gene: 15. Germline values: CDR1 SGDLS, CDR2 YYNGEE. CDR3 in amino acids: CASSEVGGRVADTQYF. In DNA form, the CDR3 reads TGTGCCAGCTCTGAGGTTGGGGGGAGGGTTGCAGATACGCAGTATTTT. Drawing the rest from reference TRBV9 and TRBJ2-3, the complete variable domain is DSGVTQTPKHLITATGQRVTLRCSPRSGDLSVYWYQQSLDQGLQFLIQYYNGEERAKGNILERFSAQQFPDLHSELNLSSLELGDSALYFCASSEVGGRVADTQYFGPGTRLTVL.

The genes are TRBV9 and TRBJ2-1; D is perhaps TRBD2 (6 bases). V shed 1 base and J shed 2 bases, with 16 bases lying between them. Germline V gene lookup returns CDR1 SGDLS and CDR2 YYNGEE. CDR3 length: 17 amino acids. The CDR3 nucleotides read TGTGCCAGCAGCGTACGGGTGGGGCGGGGCGCCTACAATGAGCAGTTCTTC. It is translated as CASSVRVGRGAYNEQFF. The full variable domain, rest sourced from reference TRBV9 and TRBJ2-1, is DSGVTQTPKHLITATGQRVTLRCSPRSGDLSVYWYQQSLDQGLQFLIQYYNGEERAKGNILERFSAQQFPDLHSELNLSSLELGDSALYFCASSVRVGRGAYNEQFFGPGTRLTVL.

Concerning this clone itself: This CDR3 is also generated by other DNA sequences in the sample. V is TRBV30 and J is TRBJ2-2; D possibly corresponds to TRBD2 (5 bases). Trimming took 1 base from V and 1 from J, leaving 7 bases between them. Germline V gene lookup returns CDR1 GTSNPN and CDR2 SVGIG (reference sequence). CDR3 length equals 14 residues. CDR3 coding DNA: TGTGCCTGGAGTGGCCGGGGGAACACCGGGGAGCTGTTTTTT. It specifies CAWSGRGNTGELFF.

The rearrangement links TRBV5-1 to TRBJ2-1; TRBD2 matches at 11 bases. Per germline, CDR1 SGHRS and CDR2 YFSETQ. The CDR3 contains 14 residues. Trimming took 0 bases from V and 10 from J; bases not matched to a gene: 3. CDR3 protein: CASSLASGGQEQFF. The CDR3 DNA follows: TGCGCCAGCAGCTTGGCTAGCGGGGGGCAGGAGCAGTTCTTC.

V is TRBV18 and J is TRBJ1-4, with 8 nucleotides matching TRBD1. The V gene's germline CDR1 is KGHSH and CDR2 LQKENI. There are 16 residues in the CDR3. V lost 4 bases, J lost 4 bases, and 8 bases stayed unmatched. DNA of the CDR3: TGTGCCAGCTCACAGGGACAGGCCCTCGTTAATGAAAAACTGTTTTTT. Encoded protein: CASSQGQALVNEKLFF. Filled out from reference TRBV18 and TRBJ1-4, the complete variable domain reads NAGVMQNPRHLVRRRGQEARLRCSPMKGHSHVYWYRQLPEEGLKFMVYLQKENIIDESGMPKERFSAEFPKEGPSILRIQQVVRGDSAAYFCASSQGQALVNEKLFFGSGTQLSVL.

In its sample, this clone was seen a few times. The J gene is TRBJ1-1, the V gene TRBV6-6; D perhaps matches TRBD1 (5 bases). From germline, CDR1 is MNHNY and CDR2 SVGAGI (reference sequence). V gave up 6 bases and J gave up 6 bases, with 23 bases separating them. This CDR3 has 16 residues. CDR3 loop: CASRLPPGGGGAEAFF. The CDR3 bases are TGTGCCAGCAGGCTCCCGCCTGGGGGTGGAGGCGCTGAAGCTTTCTTT.

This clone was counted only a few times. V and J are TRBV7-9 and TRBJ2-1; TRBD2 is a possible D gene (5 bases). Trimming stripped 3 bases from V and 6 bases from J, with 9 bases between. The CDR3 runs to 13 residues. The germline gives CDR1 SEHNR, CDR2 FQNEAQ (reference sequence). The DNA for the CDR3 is TGTGCCAGCAGCTTTTACAGCGGCAATGAGCAGTTCTTC. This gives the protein CASSFYSGNEQFF.

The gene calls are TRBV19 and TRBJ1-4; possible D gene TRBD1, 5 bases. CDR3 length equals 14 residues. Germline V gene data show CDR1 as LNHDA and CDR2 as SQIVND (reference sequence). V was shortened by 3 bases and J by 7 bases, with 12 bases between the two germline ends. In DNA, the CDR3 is TGTGCCAGTAGTATTCGAGGGACTGGTGAAAAACTGTTTTTT. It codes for CASSIRGTGEKLFF. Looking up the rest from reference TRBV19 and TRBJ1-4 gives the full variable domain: DGGITQSPKYLFRKEGQNVTLSCEQNLNHDAMYWYRQDPGQGLRLIYYSQIVNDFQKGDIAEGYSVSREKKESFPLTVTSAQKNPTAFYLCASSIRGTGEKLFFGSGTQLSVL.

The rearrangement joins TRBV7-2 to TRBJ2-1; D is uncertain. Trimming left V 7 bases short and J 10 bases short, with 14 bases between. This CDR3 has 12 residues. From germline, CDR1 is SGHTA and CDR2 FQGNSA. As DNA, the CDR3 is TGTGCCAGCACCATCTCTAGGAACGAGCAGTTCTTC. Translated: CASTISRNEQFF.

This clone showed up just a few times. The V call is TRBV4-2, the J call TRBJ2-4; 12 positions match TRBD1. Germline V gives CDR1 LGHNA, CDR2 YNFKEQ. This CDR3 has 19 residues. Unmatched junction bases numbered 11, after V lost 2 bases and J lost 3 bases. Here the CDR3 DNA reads TGTGCCAGCAGCCAAATCGGGACAGGGGGCGATGCTGTCAAAAACATTCAGTACTTC. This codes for CASSQIGTGGDAVKNIQYF.

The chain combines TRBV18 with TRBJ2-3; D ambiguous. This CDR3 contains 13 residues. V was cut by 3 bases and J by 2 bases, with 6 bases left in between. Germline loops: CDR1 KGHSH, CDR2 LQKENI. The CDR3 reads CASSPTVTDTQYF. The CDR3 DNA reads TGTGCCAGCTCACCTACTGTCACAGATACGCAGTATTTT.

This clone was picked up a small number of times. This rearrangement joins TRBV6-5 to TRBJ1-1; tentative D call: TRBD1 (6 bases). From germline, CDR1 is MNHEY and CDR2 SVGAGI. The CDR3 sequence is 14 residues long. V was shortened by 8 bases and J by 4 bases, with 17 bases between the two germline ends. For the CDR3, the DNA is TGTGCCAGCTCCCGTGGAGGGGGGAGCACTGAAGCTTTCTTT. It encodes CASSRGGGSTEAFF.